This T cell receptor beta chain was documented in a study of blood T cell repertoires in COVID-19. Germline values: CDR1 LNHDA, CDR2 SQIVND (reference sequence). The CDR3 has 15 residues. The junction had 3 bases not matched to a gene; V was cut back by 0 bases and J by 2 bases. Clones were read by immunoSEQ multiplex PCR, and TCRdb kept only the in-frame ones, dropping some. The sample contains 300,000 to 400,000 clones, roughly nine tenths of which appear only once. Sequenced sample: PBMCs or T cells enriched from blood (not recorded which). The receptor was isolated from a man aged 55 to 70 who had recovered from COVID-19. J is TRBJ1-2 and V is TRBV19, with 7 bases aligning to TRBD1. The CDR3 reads CASSIDLDRNYGYTF. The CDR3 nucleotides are TGTGCCAGTAGTATAGATCTGGACAGGAACTATGGCTACACCTTC.